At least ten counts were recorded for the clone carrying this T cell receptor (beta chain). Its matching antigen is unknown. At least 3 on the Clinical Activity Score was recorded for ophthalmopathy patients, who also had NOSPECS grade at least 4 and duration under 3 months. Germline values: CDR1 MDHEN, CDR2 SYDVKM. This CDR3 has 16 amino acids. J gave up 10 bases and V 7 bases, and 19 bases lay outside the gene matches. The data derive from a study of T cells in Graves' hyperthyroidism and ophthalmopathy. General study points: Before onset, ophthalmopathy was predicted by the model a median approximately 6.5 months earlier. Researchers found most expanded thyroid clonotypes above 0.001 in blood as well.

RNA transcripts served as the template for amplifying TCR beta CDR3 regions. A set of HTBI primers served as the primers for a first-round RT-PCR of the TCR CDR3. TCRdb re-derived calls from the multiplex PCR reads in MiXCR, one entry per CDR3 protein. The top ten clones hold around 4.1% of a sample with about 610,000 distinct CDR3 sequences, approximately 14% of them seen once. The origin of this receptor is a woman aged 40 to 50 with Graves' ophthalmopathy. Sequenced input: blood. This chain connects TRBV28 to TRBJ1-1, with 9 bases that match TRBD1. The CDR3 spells CASTDRDRVGISGAFF. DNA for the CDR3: TGTGCCAGCACCGACCGGGACAGGGTTGGCATAAGCGGAGCTTTCTTT.